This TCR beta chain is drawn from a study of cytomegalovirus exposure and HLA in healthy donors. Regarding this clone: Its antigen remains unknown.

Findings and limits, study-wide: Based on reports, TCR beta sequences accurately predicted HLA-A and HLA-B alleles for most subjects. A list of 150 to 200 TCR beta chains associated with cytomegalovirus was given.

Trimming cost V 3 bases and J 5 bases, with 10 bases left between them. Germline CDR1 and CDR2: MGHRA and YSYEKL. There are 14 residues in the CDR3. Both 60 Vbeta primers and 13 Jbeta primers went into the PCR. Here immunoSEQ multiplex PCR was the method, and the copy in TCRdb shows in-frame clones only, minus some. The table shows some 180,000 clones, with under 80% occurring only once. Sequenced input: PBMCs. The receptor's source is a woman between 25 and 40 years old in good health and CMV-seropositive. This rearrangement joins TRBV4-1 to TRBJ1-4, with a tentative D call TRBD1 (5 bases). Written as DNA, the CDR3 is TGCGCCAGCAGCCACCAGGGTTTGAATGAAAAACTGTTTTTT. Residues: CASSHQGLNEKLFF.